Included here is one T cell receptor beta chain sequence, with context. Its target is not known. The sample comes from a study of shared clonotypes between healthy human individuals. Background on the study: Contributing individuals were a couple of females and a few males aged 18 to 49. Study results and caveats: Naive CD4 clonotypes were shared across a few donors at about 5.3%. Naive subsets tended to show greater estimated richness than memory subsets.

Profiling relied on immunoSEQ multiplex PCR, and the TCRdb table lists in-frame clones only, not all of them. The data hold hundreds of thousands of clones, with approximately 75% observed a single time. V dropped 6 bases and J dropped 1 base, with 6 bases sitting between them. The CDR3 has 13 amino acids. Germline lookup yields CDR1 MNHNY and CDR2 SVGAGI (reference sequence). The chain recombines TRBV6-6 with TRBJ2-2; D is undetermined. Sequenced input: memory CD4+ T cells sorted from blood. As for subset: CD45RA-negative fraction. The receptor comes from a woman in her thirties in good health. The CDR3 reads CASRRGNTGELFF. DNA of the CDR3: TGTGCCAGCAGGCGAGGGAACACCGGGGAGCTGTTTTTT.